The rows below give T cell receptor beta chains drawn from one sample of a study of CD8+ T cells in alopecia areata. Assay used: immunoSEQ multiplex PCR; TCRdb lists only in-frame clones, some missing. Among about 74,000 clones, 25% to 30% were seen once, and the ten largest hold 15%. This specimen was CD8+ T cells sorted from blood, taken at week 4, from a patient treated with tofacitinib. The receptors originated from a human donor with alopecia areata. CDR3s include the opening cysteine and the closing phenylalanine or tryptophan. D genes are given only for firm matches. Only part of the rows carry a size: once, few, many, or a class if the clone is expanded.

j_call: TRBJ2-1
d_call: .
v_call: TRBV29-1
clone_size: .
cdr3_nt: TGCAGCGTTGAGTTAGCAGGGCCGGATGAGCAGTTCTTC
cdr3_aa: CSVELAGPDEQFF

j_call: TRBJ2-2
d_call: TRBD2
v_call: TRBV6-5
clone_size: .
cdr3_nt: TGTGCCAGCAGTTACTCTGGGGGAGGGCCACCGGGGGAGCTGTTTTTT
cdr3_aa: CASSYSGGGPPGELFF

j_call: TRBJ2-7
d_call: .
v_call: TRBV6-6
clone_size: medium-sized
cdr3_nt: TGTGCCAGCAGTTCCCCGGTCGCTGCCGCAGAGGAGCAGTACTTC
cdr3_aa: CASSSPVAAAEEQYF

j_call: TRBJ2-2
d_call: .
v_call: TRBV29-1
clone_size: .
cdr3_nt: TGCAGCGGACTGAACACCGGGGAGCTGTTTTTT
cdr3_aa: CSGLNTGELFF

j_call: TRBJ2-3
d_call: .
v_call: TRBV6-1
clone_size: .
cdr3_nt: TGTGCCAGCAGTGAAGTCGGGCAGGCTGGCACAGATACGCAGTATTTT
cdr3_aa: CASSEVGQAGTDTQYF

j_call: TRBJ1-1
d_call: TRBD1
v_call: TRBV29-1
clone_size: few
cdr3_nt: TGCAGCTCAGGGGGCGAACTCGAAGCTTTCTTT
cdr3_aa: CSSGGELEAFF

j_call: TRBJ1-2
d_call: TRBD1
v_call: TRBV7-9
clone_size: few
cdr3_nt: TGTGCCAGCAGCTGGACAGGGGCCAACTATGGCTACACCTTC
cdr3_aa: CASSWTGANYGYTF

j_call: TRBJ2-2
d_call: TRBD2
v_call: TRBV7-9
clone_size: .
cdr3_nt: TGCGCCAGCAGCCAAGAGCGGGAGTGGAACACCGGGGAGCTGTTTTTT
cdr3_aa: CASSQEREWNTGELFF

j_call: TRBJ1-2
d_call: .
v_call: TRBV29-1
clone_size: .
cdr3_nt: TGCAGCGTTGGTGGAGGGGAGGGCTACACCTTC
cdr3_aa: CSVGGGEGYTF

j_call: TRBJ2-3
d_call: TRBD2
v_call: TRBV27
clone_size: .
cdr3_nt: TGTGCCAGCAGTCCCCCCGGGGGCCTGACTAGCGGGAGTTGGGCAGATACGCAGTATTTT
cdr3_aa: CASSPPGGLTSGSWADTQYF

j_call: TRBJ2-5
d_call: .
v_call: TRBV4-1
clone_size: few
cdr3_nt: TGCGCCAGCAGCCAAGATTTGATAGAGGAGACCCAGTACTTC
cdr3_aa: CASSQDLIEETQYF

j_call: TRBJ2-7
d_call: .
v_call: TRBV2
clone_size: .
cdr3_nt: TGTGCCAGCAGTGTTTATGTGGCGGCCGGGGACGAGCAGTACTTC
cdr3_aa: CASSVYVAAGDEQYF

j_call: TRBJ1-1
d_call: .
v_call: TRBV27
clone_size: .
cdr3_nt: TGTGCCAGCAGAAAGATAGGGAACACTGAAGCTTTCTTT
cdr3_aa: CASRKIGNTEAFF

j_call: TRBJ2-2
d_call: TRBD1
v_call: TRBV9
clone_size: few
cdr3_nt: TGTGCCAGCAGCTCCTCCGGGGACAGGACCACCGGGGAGCTGTTTTTT
cdr3_aa: CASSSSGDRTTGELFF

j_call: TRBJ2-5
d_call: .
v_call: TRBV11-2
clone_size: .
cdr3_nt: TGTGCCAGCAGCTTTAGCGGACAAGAGACCCAGTACTTC
cdr3_aa: CASSFSGQETQYF